This T cell receptor (beta chain) was identified in a study of OX40 agonist ivuxolimab in advanced cancers. For this clone: Its antigen is still unknown.

Trimming stripped 4 bases from V and 3 bases from J, with 16 bases between. Germline V gives CDR1 SQVTM, CDR2 ANQGSEA. The CDR3 spans 14 residues. Assay: immunoSEQ multiplex PCR; the TCRdb copy retains only in-frame clones and omits some. The data contain 100,000 to 150,000 clones, approximately 90% of them singletons. Notes on the study in general: By week 6 at 0.1 to 3.0 mg/kg, blood CD4+ and CD8+ T cells had expanded clonally.

The chain uses TRBV29-1 and TRBJ2-7; D may be TRBD2 (6 bases). Sequences were derived from CD4+ or CD8+ T cells sorted from blood, sampled in a trial of the OX40 agonist ivuxolimab. The sequence was collected from an adult with an advanced solid tumor such as melanoma, head and neck, liver or kidney cancer. The CDR3 DNA sequence: TGCAGCGTTGGGGACTGGGGAAGAAACTACGAGCAGTACTTC. Amino acid sequence: CSVGDWGRNYEQYF.